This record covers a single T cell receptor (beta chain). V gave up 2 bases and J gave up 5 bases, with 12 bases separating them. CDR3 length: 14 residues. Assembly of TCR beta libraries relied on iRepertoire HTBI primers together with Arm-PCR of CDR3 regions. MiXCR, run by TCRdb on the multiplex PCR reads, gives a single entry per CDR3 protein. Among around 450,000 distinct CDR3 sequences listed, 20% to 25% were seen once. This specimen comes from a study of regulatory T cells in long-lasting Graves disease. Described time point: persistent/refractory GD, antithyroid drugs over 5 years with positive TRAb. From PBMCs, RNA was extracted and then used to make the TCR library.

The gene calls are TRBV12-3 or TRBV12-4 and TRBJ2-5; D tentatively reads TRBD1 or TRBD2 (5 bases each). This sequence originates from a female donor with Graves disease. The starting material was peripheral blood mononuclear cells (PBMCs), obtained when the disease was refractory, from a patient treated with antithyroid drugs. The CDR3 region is CASSLWQGVETQYF. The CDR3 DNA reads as TGTGCCAGCAGTTTATGGCAGGGAGTCGAGACCCAGTACTTC.